The T cell receptor beta chain described here comes from a study of metastatic and nonmetastatic thyroid tumors. This clone was recorded many times. The CDR3 covers 14 residues. J was trimmed by 3 bases and V by 5 bases; bases with no gene match: 5. CDR1 and CDR2 (germline): SEHNR, FQNEAQ (reference sequence). Among the patients, none had received any treatment before thyroid surgery. TCRdb used MiXCR to call clones anew from the PCR reads. The sample consists of over 40,000 clones, about 22% of them appearing once. Sequencing was done on a sample of blood. V is TRBV7-9 and J is TRBJ2-7, with 9 bases identical to TRBD1. This TCR derives from a male donor with papillary thyroid cancer or a benign thyroid nodule (not recorded which). Some clones in this sample may be carry-over from other donors' samples. The CDR3 region is CASSPGQGNYEQYF. CDR3 sequence (DNA): TGTGCCAGCAGCCCGGGACAGGGAAACTACGAGCAGTACTTC.